The TCR beta chain described here comes from a study of T cell repertoires in cytomegalovirus infection. Background on the study: Recently described HLA-C-restricted plus well-studied HLA-B-restricted CMV epitopes were used. Indications of both CMV infection and matching HLA type were provided by public TCR beta signatures. Whole-study results and caveats: HLA-C-restricted CMV clonotypes gave the most frequent clonotype in two of eight donors. Public TCR beta family frequency separated CMV-and-HLA carriers, including in an independent cohort.

MiXCR, run by TCRdb on the reads, gives a single entry per CDR3 protein. The sample shows 650,000 to 900,000 distinct CDR3 sequences, approximately 30% of them seen only once. About this clonotype: What it binds is not known.

The CDR3 extends over 13 amino acids. Trimming took 7 bases from V and 0 from J; bases not matched to a gene: 2. CDR1 is MNHNY and CDR2 is SVGAGI in the germline V gene (reference sequence). The clonotype originates from a human donor in good health (CMV status not recorded). Some clones in this sample may be carry-over from other donors' samples. V usage is TRBV6-6 and J usage is TRBJ2-7; TRBD2 aligns across 8 bases. Here the sequenced sample was cultured CD8+ T cells from PBMCs, taken from culture after CMV antigen stimulation. The CDR3 nucleotides are TGTGCCAGCACGACTAGCGTCTCCTACGAGCAGTACTTC. This translates into CASTTSVSYEQYF.